This TCR beta chain was identified in a study of blood T cell repertoires in COVID-19. Study summary: Both acute and convalescent COVID-19 samples were obtained from the United States, Italy and Spain. The cDNA or gDNA used as material had been derived from T cells, B-cell-depleted T cells, or PBMCs.

In the source study's methods: Nucleated cell counts were estimated from reference gene primer amplification. Assay used: immunoSEQ multiplex PCR; TCRdb lists only in-frame clones, some missing. V, J and clone size derive from that table, while D and trimming were established from the DNA sequence. The sample shows 120,000 to 150,000 clones, over 75% of them seen only once. Followed longitudinally, the Seattle patients had been enrolled during active infection. Sequencing used peripheral blood. The clonotype was recovered from a woman in her sixties with COVID-19, enrolled during active disease.

For the CDR3, the DNA is TGTGCCAGCAGTTACCAGCTAGCGGGGGGGCCAGAGAACACCGGGGAGCTGTTTTTT. It yields the protein CASSYQLAGGPENTGELFF. The genes are TRBV6-2 or TRBV6-3 and TRBJ2-2; 12 positions agree with TRBD2. CDR3 length: 19 residues. V lost 2 bases and J lost 1; bases outside the gene matches: 8. Germline CDR1 MNHEY, CDR2 SVGEGT.